The entry that follows covers one T cell receptor (beta chain) sequence. The data originate from a study of blood T cell repertoires in COVID-19. Study at large: Samples came from the United States, Italy and Spain, spanning acute and convalescent COVID-19.

The V and J ends lost 3 bases and 0 bases respectively, with 11 bases between them. Looked up from germline, CDR1 is LGHNT and CDR2 is FRNRAP. There are 16 residues in the CDR3. Methods used by the authors: Amplification of reference gene primers was used by the study to estimate nucleated cell counts. Assay used: immunoSEQ multiplex PCR; TCRdb lists only in-frame clones, some missing. That table supplies the V and J calls and clone size; D and trimming were determined from the DNA. The data show 140,000 to 150,000 clones, 80% to 90% seen once. Sequences were obtained from peripheral blood. The rearrangement joins TRBV12-5 to TRBJ2-2; the D gene is possibly TRBD2 (5 bases). The sequence came from a woman between 55 and 75 years old with COVID-19, enrolled during active disease. CDR3 bases: TGTGCTAGTGGTTTTCCATCCGGGACGAACACCGGGGAGCTGTTTTTT. Protein: CASGFPSGTNTGELFF.